In its sample, the clone carrying this T cell receptor beta chain was seen a few times. Its antigen is unknown. Sequencing relied on immunoSEQ assay v3.0, run at survey level. Sequenced by immunoSEQ multiplex PCR; TCRdb stores in-frame clones only, minus some. The sample includes about 18,000 clones, approximately 80% of them seen just once. V was trimmed by 0 bases and J by 0 bases, leaving 8 bases between them. Germline V gene data show CDR1 as MNHEY and CDR2 as SVGAGI. The CDR3 is 15 amino acids. The data derive from a study of long-term antiretroviral therapy in people with HIV. Study-level points and caveats: With ART, diversity went up but was still lower than in transplant donor controls.

The sequenced sample was unsorted PBMCs, obtained 0.6 years after starting antiretroviral therapy. The source is a woman younger than 30 with HIV. V usage is TRBV6-5 and J usage is TRBJ1-1; D call uncertain. CDR3 amino acids: CASSYSRGLNTEAFF. CDR3 nucleotide sequence: TGTGCCAGCAGTTACTCGAGAGGTTTGAACACTGAAGCTTTCTTT.